These 13 T cell receptor beta chains were sequenced from one sample in a study of blood T cell repertoires in COVID-19. Repertoires were generated with immunoSEQ multiplex PCR, while TCRdb's copy carries only in-frame clones and drops some. The table includes 150,000 to 180,000 clones, roughly 78% detected once. Sequencing input: peripheral blood. These receptors were collected from a man older than 75 with acute or convalescent COVID-19.

V usage is TRBV11-2 and J usage is TRBJ2-2, with 7 bases identical to TRBD2. The germline gives CDR1 SGHAT, CDR2 FQNNGV. The CDR3 sequence is 15 residues long. V shed 5 bases and J 4 bases; nucleotides not matched to a gene: 7. CDR3 amino acids: CASSRGGVGTGELFF. For the CDR3, the DNA is TGTGCCAGCAGCCGGGGAGGGGTGGGCACCGGGGAGCTGTTTTTT.

V gene TRBV24-1 combines with J gene TRBJ1-3, with TRBD1 matching over 7 bases. The germline V gene encodes CDR1 KGHDR and CDR2 SFDVKD. Trimming took 0 bases from V and 4 from J; bases not matched to a gene: 8. The CDR3 has 17 amino acids. The CDR3 DNA reads TGTGCCACCAGTGATTTGAAGGGGGCGTGGTCGGGAAACACCATATATTTT. As protein: CATSDLKGAWSGNTIYF.

In the case of this clone: The same CDR3 arises from other DNA sequences in this sample as well. The chain uses TRBV5-1 and TRBJ1-2; the match to TRBD1 covers 8 bases. Germline CDR1 and CDR2: SGHRS and YFSETQ. The CDR3 has 14 residues. Trimming cost V 0 bases and J 2 bases; bases outside gene matches: 0. The CDR3 region has the DNA TGCGCCAGCAGCTTGGGGGACAGGAACTATGGCTACACCTTC. It encodes CASSLGDRNYGYTF.

The chain links TRBV5-4 to TRBJ2-6; 8 positions match TRBD1. The germline V gene encodes CDR1 SGHNT and CDR2 YYREEE (reference sequence). Losses at the gene ends were 5 bases for V and 4 bases for J; bases not matched to a gene: 2. The CDR3 length is 14 residues. CDR3: CASRDRAGANVLTF. Here the CDR3 DNA reads TGTGCCAGCAGGGACAGGGCCGGGGCCAACGTCCTGACTTTC.

The J gene is TRBJ2-7, the V gene TRBV19, with D maybe TRBD1 (6 bases). V lost 3 bases, J lost 0 bases, and 15 bases lay in between. The CDR3 runs to 16 residues. Germline CDR1 and CDR2: LNHDA and SQIVND (reference sequence). CDR3 nucleotide sequence: TGTGCCAGTAGTATTCGTCAGGGGCTAAGCTCCTACGAGCAGTACTTC. Residues: CASSIRQGLSSYEQYF.

This clone was recorded many times. The chain uses TRBV19 and TRBJ1-1; 10 nucleotides match TRBD1. Trimming cost V 5 bases and J 5 bases; bases outside gene matches: 8. The CDR3 spans 15 residues. Germline CDR1 reads LNHDA; CDR2 reads SQIVND (reference sequence). The CDR3 is CASSLATGGTTEAFF. In nucleotides, the CDR3 is TGTGCCAGTAGTTTGGCGACAGGGGGCACGACTGAAGCTTTCTTT.

The chain combines TRBV28 with TRBJ1-1; D is perhaps TRBD1 (6 bases). The V gene lost 5 bases and the J gene lost 8 bases, with 9 bases spanning the gap. Looked up from germline, CDR1 is MDHEN and CDR2 is SYDVKM. The CDR3 runs 11 residues. The CDR3 spells CASSPTGEAFF. CDR3 coding DNA: TGTGCCAGCAGTCCTACAGGGGAAGCTTTCTTT.

The gene calls are TRBV18 and TRBJ1-4, with unresolved D. The V gene lost 1 base and the J gene lost 5 bases, with 8 bases spanning the gap. The CDR3 runs 14 residues. The V gene's germline CDR1 is KGHSH and CDR2 LQKENI. The CDR3 is CASSPLSGNEKLFF. In nucleotides, the CDR3 is TGTGCCAGCTCACCACTCTCGGGAAATGAAAAACTGTTTTTT.

This clone was recorded once. The chain combines TRBV5-1 with TRBJ2-1, with 8 positions matching TRBD2. Germline loops: CDR1 SGHRS, CDR2 YFSETQ. Germline trimming cut 3 bases from V and 8 bases from J; bases unmatched to any gene: 4. The CDR3 sequence is 13 residues long. Here the CDR3 DNA reads TGCGCCAGCAGCTCTCGGGGGGGCTATGAGCAGTTCTTC. It codes for CASSSRGGYEQFF.

This clone has just one count. This chain links TRBV11-2 with TRBJ2-3; D gene unclear. The CDR3 totals 16 residues. The V end lost 1 base, the J end lost 2 bases, and 13 bases lay between the germline ends. Germline CDR1 is SGHAT and CDR2 is FQNNGV. The CDR3 protein is CASSLALGSPTDTQYF. The CDR3 DNA sequence: TGTGCCAGCAGCTTAGCCCTGGGCAGTCCCACAGATACGCAGTATTTT. The entire variable domain, with the rest obtained from reference TRBV11-2 and TRBJ2-3, is as follows: EAGVAQSPRYKIIEKRQSVAFWCNPISGHATLYWYQQILGQGPKLLIQFQNNGVVDDSQLPKDRFSAERLKGVDSTLKIQPAKLEDSAVYLCASSLALGSPTDTQYFGPGTRLTVL.

This rearrangement joins TRBV7-2 to TRBJ2-4; D gene uncertain. This CDR3 has 14 amino acids. CDR1 is SGHTA, CDR2 FQGNSA, per germline. Trimming removed 5 bases from V and 1 base from J, with 9 bases in between. The CDR3 region is CASSPGLAKNIQYF. The CDR3 region has the DNA TGTGCCAGCAGCCCCGGTCTCGCCAAAAACATTCAGTACTTC.

V and J are TRBV7-9 and TRBJ1-2; D unresolved. V was pared by 0 bases and J by 6 bases, with 8 bases between. CDR3 length: 13 amino acids. CDR1 and CDR2 from the germline V gene are SEHNR and FQNEAQ (reference sequence). This CDR3 reads CASSLASGNGYTF. The CDR3 region has the DNA TGTGCCAGCAGCTTAGCGTCGGGGAATGGCTACACCTTC.

The gene calls are TRBV19 and TRBJ1-2; D is possibly TRBD1 (6 bases). The germline CDR1 and CDR2 sequences are LNHDA and SQIVND (reference sequence). Trimming removed 5 bases at V and 11 bases at J, with 21 bases between. The CDR3 covers 14 residues. The CDR3 sequence: CASSDNRAQGPYTF. CDR3 in DNA: TGTGCCAGTAGTGACAACAGGGCCCAGGGGCCATACACCTTC.